This T cell receptor beta chain emerged from a study of T cell responses to AZD1222 COVID-19 vaccine. The method was immunoSEQ multiplex PCR; TCRdb's version includes in-frame clones alone and lacks a portion of them. The sample has about 180,000 clones; 90% are singletons. The germline V and J ends were trimmed by 0 bases and 6 bases, with 12 bases remaining between them. Germline values: CDR1 LNHNV, CDR2 YYDKDF (reference sequence). The CDR3 is made up of 15 amino acids. The origin of this receptor is an adult in good health. The chain uses TRBV15 and TRBJ1-5; a weak D match, TRBD1 (6 bases). This specimen was peripheral blood, taken on day 0 of AZD1222 vaccination. The CDR3 nucleotides read TGTGCCACCAGCAGAGATCGGGGGGGCAGTCAGCCCCAGCATTTT. Translation gives CATSRDRGGSQPQHF.